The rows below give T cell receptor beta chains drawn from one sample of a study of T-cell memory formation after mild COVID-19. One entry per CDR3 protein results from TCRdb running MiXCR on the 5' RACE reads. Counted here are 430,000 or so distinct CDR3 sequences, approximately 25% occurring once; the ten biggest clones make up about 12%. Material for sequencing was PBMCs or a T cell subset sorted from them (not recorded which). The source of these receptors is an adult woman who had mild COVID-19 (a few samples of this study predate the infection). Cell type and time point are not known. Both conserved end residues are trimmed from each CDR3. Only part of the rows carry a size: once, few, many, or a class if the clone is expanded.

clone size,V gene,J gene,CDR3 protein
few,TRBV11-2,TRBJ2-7,ASSLAVAGPEQY
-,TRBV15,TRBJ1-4,ATSRGGIGPVGEKLF
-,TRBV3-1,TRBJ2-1,ASSHLRRGRASYNEQF
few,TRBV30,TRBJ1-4,AWSRTNEKLF
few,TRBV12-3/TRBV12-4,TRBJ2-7,ASSLAKIYEQY
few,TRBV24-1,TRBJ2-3,ATSLTGTDTQY
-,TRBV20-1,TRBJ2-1,SARDSGSRSAYNEQF
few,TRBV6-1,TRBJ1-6,ASSDWGYGSPLH
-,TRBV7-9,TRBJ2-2,ASSPLFDRANTGELF
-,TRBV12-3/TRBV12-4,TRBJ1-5,ASSLGTGSYQPQH
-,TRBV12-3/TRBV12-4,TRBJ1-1,ASSLRGRGMTEAF
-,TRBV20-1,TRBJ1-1,GAEGDRGAEAF
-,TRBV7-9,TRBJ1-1,ASSSAARGLPTEAF
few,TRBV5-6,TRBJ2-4,ASQQGNIQY
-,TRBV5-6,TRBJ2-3,ASSISGGRADTQY
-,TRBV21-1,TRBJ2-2,ASSKVGEDTGELF
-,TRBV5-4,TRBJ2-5,ASSLAGTGGAGETQY
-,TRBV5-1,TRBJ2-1,ASSSDPGSASYNEQF
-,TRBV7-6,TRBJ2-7,ASSLRTGEEYEQY
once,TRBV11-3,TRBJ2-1,ASSERPRRSHNEQF
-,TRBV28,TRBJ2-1,ASSSGGPSGNEQF
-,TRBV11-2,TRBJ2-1,ASSLDAEQF
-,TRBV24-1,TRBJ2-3,ATSDFAGGGLTQY
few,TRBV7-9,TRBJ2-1,ASSFGTSFYNEQF
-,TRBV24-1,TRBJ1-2,ATSDWGRGQEGYT
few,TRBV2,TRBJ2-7,ASSQGISEQY
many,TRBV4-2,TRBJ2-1,ASSQDPGGGYNEQF
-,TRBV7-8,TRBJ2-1,ASSSPGVTSYNEQF
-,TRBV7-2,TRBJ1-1,ASSRYRGENTEAF
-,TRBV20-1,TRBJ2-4,SARNTGSAKNIQY
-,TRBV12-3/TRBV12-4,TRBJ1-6,ASSGQGTYNSPLH
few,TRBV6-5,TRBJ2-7,ASRYASSHEQY
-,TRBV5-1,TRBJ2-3,ASSRSRGPKDRSAQY
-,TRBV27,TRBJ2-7,ASRTGTPGPYEQY
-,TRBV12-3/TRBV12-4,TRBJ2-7,ASSWIFGGEQY
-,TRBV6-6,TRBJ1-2,ASSRDRYGYT
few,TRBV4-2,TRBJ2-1,ASSQTAGGIYNEQF
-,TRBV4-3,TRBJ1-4,ASSQQGQSNEKLF
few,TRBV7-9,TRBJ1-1,ASSFSEDTEAF
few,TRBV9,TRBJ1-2,ASSPQGDRANYGYT
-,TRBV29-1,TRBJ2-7,SVGVGTYEQY
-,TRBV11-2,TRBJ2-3,ASSSTGGFSTDTQY
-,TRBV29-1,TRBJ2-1,STRASGGTNNEQF
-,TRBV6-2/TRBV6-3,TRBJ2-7,AISETGVHEQY
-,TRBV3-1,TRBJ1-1,ASSQPGATWGGEAF
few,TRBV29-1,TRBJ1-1,SGGQGSTEAF
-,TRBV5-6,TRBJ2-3,ASSFFREDPSSTDTQY
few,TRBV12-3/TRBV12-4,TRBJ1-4,ASSLKAPAREKLF
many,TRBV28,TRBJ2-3,ASSSGTGVFIDTQY
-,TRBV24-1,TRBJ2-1,ATSDGVLNEQF
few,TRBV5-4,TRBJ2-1,ASSSRLAGHNEQF
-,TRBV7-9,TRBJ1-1,ASSFIEQGNTEAF
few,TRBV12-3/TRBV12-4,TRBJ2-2,ATSPSSGPTGELF
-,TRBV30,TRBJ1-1,AWSYGGNTEAF
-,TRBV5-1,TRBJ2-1,ASSLGDRPYNEQF